This T cell receptor beta chain was profiled in a study of T cell changes during pregnancy in multiple sclerosis. Some clones are missing from TCRdb's copy, which holds only in-frame ones; the method was immunoSEQ multiplex PCR. The sample lists around 8,100 clones; around nine tenths were seen once. Germline V gene lookup returns CDR1 MNHEY and CDR2 SMNVEV (reference sequence). CDR3 length equals 12 residues. V dropped 5 bases and J dropped 6 bases, with 8 bases sitting between them. The receptor's source is a female donor in good health, enrolled as a control in a pregnancy study. The sequencing here drew on CD8+ T cells from peripheral blood mononuclear cells, taken in the first trimester of pregnancy. The V gene is TRBV27, the J gene TRBJ2-1; the D is unclear. The CDR3 sequence is CASSPRRNEQFF. The CDR3 nucleotides are TGTGCCAGCAGTCCGCGCCGCAATGAGCAGTTCTTC.